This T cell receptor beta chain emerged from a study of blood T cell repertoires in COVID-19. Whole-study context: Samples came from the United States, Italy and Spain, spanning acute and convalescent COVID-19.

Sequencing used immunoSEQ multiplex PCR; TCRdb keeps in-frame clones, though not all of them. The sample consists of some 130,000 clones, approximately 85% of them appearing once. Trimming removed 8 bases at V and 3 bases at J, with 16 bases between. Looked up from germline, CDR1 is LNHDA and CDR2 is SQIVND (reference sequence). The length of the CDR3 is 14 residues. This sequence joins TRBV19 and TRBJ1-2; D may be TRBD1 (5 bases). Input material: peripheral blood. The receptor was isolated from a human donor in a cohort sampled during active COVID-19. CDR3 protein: CASSYGSRDYGYTF. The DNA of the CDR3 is TGTGCCAGTTCCTATGGCAGCAGGGACTATGGCTACACCTTC.